The source of this T cell receptor beta chain is a study of cytomegalovirus exposure and HLA in healthy donors. General study points: Common viral pathogens seemed to be connected with several of the most significant clusters, according to a later analysis. Immune exposure was documented only through CMV serostatus. Later on, a genetic analysis was performed. It linked a missense variant in DCLRE1C with V- and J-gene trimming of TCR beta.

The CDR3 length is 17 residues. V shed 1 base and J 7 bases; nucleotides not matched to a gene: 11. The germline V gene encodes CDR1 SGDLS and CDR2 YYNGEE. Vbeta (60) and Jbeta (13) primers were used in the PCR. Assay: immunoSEQ multiplex PCR; the TCRdb copy retains only in-frame clones and omits some. Of roughly 120,000 clones listed, roughly 80% are singletons. Despite likely unrecorded immune exposures, the donors were nominally healthy at the time of sampling. Points on this clone: What it binds is unknown.

Material: PBMCs. V and J are TRBV9 and TRBJ2-1; 10 bases map to TRBD2. The clonotype originates from a man between 60 and 75 years old in good health and CMV-seropositive. CDR3 DNA: TGTGCCAGCAGCGTAAGAGCTAGCGGGAGTATAGCGAATGAGCAGTTCTTC. Translated, it gives CASSVRASGSIANEQFF.